A single sample gave rise to the 16 T cell receptor beta chains below, sequenced in a study of cytomegalovirus exposure and HLA in healthy donors. 13 Jbeta primers and 60 Vbeta primers were used for the PCR. The table came from immunoSEQ multiplex PCR; TCRdb's copy has only in-frame clones and leaves some out. The sample lists approximately 180,000 clones, 70% to 80% occurring once. Specimen: PBMCs. All receptors derive from a woman aged 25 to 39 in good health and CMV-seropositive.

V and J are TRBV5-1 and TRBJ2-5; 7 nucleotides align to TRBD1. V shed 3 bases and J 5 bases; nucleotides not matched to a gene: 10. Germline lookup yields CDR1 SGHRS and CDR2 YFSETQ. The CDR3 covers 15 residues. CDR3 residues: CASSSQTGTVETQYF. The CDR3 region has the DNA TGCGCCAGCAGCTCCCAGACAGGGACCGTGGAGACCCAGTACTTC.

V is TRBV7-6 and J is TRBJ2-7; 12 positions match TRBD2. With 2 bases clipped from V and 5 bases from J, the junction kept 10 bases outside the gene matches. The CDR3 runs to 17 residues. Germline V lookup: CDR1 SGHVS, CDR2 FNYEAQ. The CDR3: CASSLLSLAGGPHEQYF. The DNA for the CDR3 is TGTGCCAGCAGCTTACTTTCGCTAGCGGGAGGGCCCCACGAGCAGTACTTC.

V usage is TRBV7-9 and J usage is TRBJ2-2; unclear D gene. V was cut by 0 bases and J by 4 bases, with 6 bases left in between. Germline CDR1 and CDR2: SEHNR and FQNEAQ (reference sequence). The CDR3 runs to 14 residues. The CDR3 region is CASSLAQSTGELFF. CDR3 DNA: TGTGCCAGCAGCTTAGCTCAGTCCACCGGGGAGCTGTTTTTT.

Regarding this clone: One junction end disagrees with the germline gene, perhaps due to a read error. The CDR3: CASSEVYSNQPQHF. The CDR3 nucleotides are TGTGCCAGCAGCGAAGTCTATAGCAATCAGCCCCAGCATTTT. The chain links TRBV2 to TRBJ1-5; D gene ambiguous. CDR3 length: 14 residues. Germline-derived CDR1 and CDR2 are SNHLY and FYNNEI.

The chain carries TRBV13 and TRBJ2-7, with D possibly being TRBD1 (5 bases). CDR3 size: 13 residues. Trimming shortened V by 5 bases and J by 2 bases, and 10 bases separated the two germline ends. CDR1 is PRHDT and CDR2 is FYEKMQ in the germline V gene (reference sequence). The CDR3 spells CASSPGPAYEQYF. CDR3 bases: TGTGCCAGCAGCCCAGGGCCCGCCTACGAGCAGTACTTC. Supplemented by reference TRBV13 and TRBJ2-7, the full variable domain reads AAGVIQSPRHLIKEKRETATLKCYPIPRHDTVYWYQQGPGQDPQFLISFYEKMQSDKGSIPDRFSAQQFSDYHSELNMSSLELGDSALYFCASSPGPAYEQYFGPGTRLTVT.

In its sample, this clone was seen once. The chain combines TRBV28 with TRBJ2-7; 9 bases line up with TRBD1. Germline values: CDR1 MDHEN, CDR2 SYDVKM. The trim removed 6 bases at V and 4 bases at J, leaving 7 bases unmatched. This CDR3 is 14 amino acids long. As DNA, the CDR3 is TGTGCCAGCAGCACGGACAGGGGTAGGTACGAGCAGTACTTC. This codes for CASSTDRGRYEQYF. Full variable domain (outside the CDR3, taken from reference TRBV28 and TRBJ2-7): DVKVTQSSRYLVKRTGEKVFLECVQDMDHENMFWYRQDPGLGLRLIYFSYDVKMKEKGDIPEGYSVSREKKERFSLILESASTNQTSMYLCASSTDRGRYEQYFGPGTRLTVT.

This clone has only a few counts. The rearrangement joins TRBV6-5 to TRBJ1-1; D gene uncertain. The CDR3 has 15 amino acids. V lost 0 bases and J 1 base, leaving 9 bases between the germline ends. Germline V CDR1 and CDR2: MNHEY, SVGAGI. The CDR3, as DNA: TGTGCCAGCAGTTACTCCTCAGTGGCGAACACTGAAGCTTTCTTT. This gives the protein CASSYSSVANTEAFF.

The chain carries TRBV27 and TRBJ1-3; TRBD1 matches 8 bases. Unmatched junction bases numbered 1, after V lost 5 bases and J lost 1 base. Germline V gene sequence: CDR1 MNHEY, CDR2 SMNVEV (reference sequence). The CDR3 is 14 amino acids. CDR3 loop: CASSRTGSGNTIYF. CDR3 DNA: TGTGCCAGCAGTCGGACAGGGTCTGGAAACACCATATATTTT.

The chain carries TRBV6-6 and TRBJ2-7; 7 nucleotides line up with TRBD2. After removal of 2 bases from V and 4 bases from J, the junction contained 2 bases not matched to a gene. This CDR3 has 13 amino acids. The germline CDR1 and CDR2 sequences are MNHNY and SVGAGI (reference sequence). CDR3 loop: CASSYREGYEQYF. For the CDR3, the DNA is TGTGCCAGCAGTTACAGGGAGGGGTACGAGCAGTACTTC.

The rearrangement links TRBV6-6 to TRBJ1-5; D not certain. Between the trimmed V and J ends, which lost 1 base and 5 bases, there was a span of 12 bases. CDR3 length: 15 amino acids. CDR1 is MNHNY and CDR2 is SVGAGI in the germline V gene (reference sequence). The CDR3 DNA follows: TGTGCCAGCAGTTACTTACCTCCTGGGCATCAGCCCCAGCATTTT. Protein sequence: CASSYLPPGHQPQHF.

The chain recombines TRBV9 with TRBJ2-1, with 9 bases that match TRBD2. CDR1 is SGDLS, CDR2 YYNGEE, per germline. V lost 0 bases and J lost 9; bases outside the gene matches: 10. The CDR3 is made up of 16 amino acids. CDR3 in DNA: TGTGCCAGCAGCGTAGGAGGTAGCGGGAGTTATGGTGAGCAGTTCTTC. Residues: CASSVGGSGSYGEQFF.

The genes are TRBV28 and TRBJ1-2; TRBD1 is a possible D gene (6 bases). The CDR3 is 13 residues long. Per germline, CDR1 MDHEN and CDR2 SYDVKM. V lost 4 bases and J 3 bases, leaving 9 bases between the germline ends. CDR3 nucleotides: TGTGCCAGCAGTTCAGGGGAAGACTATGGCTACACCTTC. Translating gives CASSSGEDYGYTF.

The rearrangement links TRBV6-5 to TRBJ1-1; 8 bases line up with TRBD1. This CDR3 is built from 14 residues. The germline V gene encodes CDR1 MNHEY and CDR2 SVGAGI. V lost 0 bases, J lost 10 bases, and 7 bases stayed unmatched. In DNA, the CDR3 is TGTGCCAGCAGTTACTCGGGCAGGGGGCCGGGAGCTTTCTTT. This codes for CASSYSGRGPGAFF.

The chain uses TRBV12-5 and TRBJ1-1, with D tentatively TRBD1 (6 bases). Trimming stripped 2 bases from V and 4 bases from J, with 11 bases between. Looked up from germline, CDR1 is LGHNT and CDR2 is FRNRAP. This CDR3 region has 14 residues. DNA for the CDR3: TGTGCTAGTGGTTTGTCCAGGGGCGGCACTGAAGCTTTCTTT. Its translation is CASGLSRGGTEAFF.

The V gene is TRBV28, the J gene TRBJ1-5; 9 nucleotides match TRBD1. The length of the CDR3 is 16 residues. Germline-derived CDR1 and CDR2 are MDHEN and SYDVKM. The V and J ends lost 4 bases and 2 bases, in that order; junction bases with no gene match: 6. CDR3 DNA sequence: TGTGCCAGCAGTTCCCGGGACAGGGAAGGCAATCAGCCCCAGCATTTT. This sequence encodes CASSSRDREGNQPQHF. Filled out from reference TRBV28 and TRBJ1-5, the complete variable domain reads DVKVTQSSRYLVKRTGEKVFLECVQDMDHENMFWYRQDPGLGLRLIYFSYDVKMKEKGDIPEGYSVSREKKERFSLILESASTNQTSMYLCASSSRDREGNQPQHFGDGTRLSIL.

The CDR3 reads CASSLDGQGWTEAFF. The CDR3 nucleotides are TGTGCCAGCAGCTTAGATGGACAGGGTTGGACTGAAGCTTTCTTT. This chain connects TRBV13 to TRBJ1-1, with 8 bases matching TRBD1. The CDR3 consists of 15 residues. V shed 1 base and J 5 bases; nucleotides not matched to a gene: 6. Germline V gene lookup returns CDR1 PRHDT and CDR2 FYEKMQ (reference sequence).